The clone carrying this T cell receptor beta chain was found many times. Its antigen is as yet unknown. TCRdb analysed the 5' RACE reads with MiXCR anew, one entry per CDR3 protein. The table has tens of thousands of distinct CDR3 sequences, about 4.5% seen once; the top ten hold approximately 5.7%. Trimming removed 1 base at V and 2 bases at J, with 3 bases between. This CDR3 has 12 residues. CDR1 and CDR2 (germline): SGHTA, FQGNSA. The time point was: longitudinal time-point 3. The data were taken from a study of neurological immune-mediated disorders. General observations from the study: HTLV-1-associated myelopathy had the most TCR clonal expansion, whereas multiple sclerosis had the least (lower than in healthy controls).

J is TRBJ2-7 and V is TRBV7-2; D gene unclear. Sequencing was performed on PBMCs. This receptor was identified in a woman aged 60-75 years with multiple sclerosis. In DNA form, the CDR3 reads TGTGCCAGCAGCTTAGTCCCCTACGAGCAGTACTTC. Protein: CASSLVPYEQYF.